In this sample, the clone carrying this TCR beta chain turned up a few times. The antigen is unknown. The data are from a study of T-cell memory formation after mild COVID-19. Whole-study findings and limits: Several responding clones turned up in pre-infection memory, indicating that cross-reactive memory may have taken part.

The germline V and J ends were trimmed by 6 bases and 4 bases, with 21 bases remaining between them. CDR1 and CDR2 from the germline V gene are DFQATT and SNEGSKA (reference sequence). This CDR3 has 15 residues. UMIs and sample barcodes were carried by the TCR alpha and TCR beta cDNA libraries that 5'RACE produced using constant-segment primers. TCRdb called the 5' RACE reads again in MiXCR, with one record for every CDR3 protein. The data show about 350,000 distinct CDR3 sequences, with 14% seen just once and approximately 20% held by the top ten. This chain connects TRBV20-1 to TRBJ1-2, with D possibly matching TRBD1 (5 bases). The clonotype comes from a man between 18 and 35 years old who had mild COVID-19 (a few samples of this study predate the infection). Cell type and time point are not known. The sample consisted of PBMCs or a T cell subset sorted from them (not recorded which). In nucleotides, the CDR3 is TGCAGTGCCCCCCTGGGGCGAACCGAGTCCTATGGCTACACCTTC. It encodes CSAPLGRTESYGYTF.